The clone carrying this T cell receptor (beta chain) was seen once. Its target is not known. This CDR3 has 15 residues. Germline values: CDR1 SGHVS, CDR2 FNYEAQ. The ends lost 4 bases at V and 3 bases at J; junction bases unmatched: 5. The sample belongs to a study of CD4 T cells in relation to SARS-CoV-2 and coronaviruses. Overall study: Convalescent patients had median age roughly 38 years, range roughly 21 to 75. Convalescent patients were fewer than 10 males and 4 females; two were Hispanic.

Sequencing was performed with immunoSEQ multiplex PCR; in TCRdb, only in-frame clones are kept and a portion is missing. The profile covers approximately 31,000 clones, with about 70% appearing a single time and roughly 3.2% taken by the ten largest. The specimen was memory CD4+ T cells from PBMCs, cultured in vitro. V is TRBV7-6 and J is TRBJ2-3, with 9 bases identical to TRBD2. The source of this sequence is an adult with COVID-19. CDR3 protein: CASSSSGEKTDTQYF. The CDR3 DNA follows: TGTGCCAGCAGCTCTAGCGGGGAGAAGACAGATACGCAGTATTTT.